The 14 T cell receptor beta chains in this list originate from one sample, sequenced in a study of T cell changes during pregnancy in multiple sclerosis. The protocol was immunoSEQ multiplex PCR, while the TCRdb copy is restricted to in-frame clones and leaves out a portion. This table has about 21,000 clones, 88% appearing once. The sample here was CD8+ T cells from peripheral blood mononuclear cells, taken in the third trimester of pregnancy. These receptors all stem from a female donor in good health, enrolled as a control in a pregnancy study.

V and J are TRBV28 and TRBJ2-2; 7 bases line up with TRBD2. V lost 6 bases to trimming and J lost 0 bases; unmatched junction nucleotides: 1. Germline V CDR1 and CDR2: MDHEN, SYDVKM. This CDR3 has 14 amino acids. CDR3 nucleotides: TGTGCCAGCAGGAGCGGGACGAACACCGGGGAGCTGTTTTTT. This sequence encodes CASRSGTNTGELFF.

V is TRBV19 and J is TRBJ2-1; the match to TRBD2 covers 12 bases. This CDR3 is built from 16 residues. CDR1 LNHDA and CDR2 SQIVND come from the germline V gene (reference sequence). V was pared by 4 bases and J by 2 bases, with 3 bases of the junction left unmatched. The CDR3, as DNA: TGTGCCAGTAGTAGACTAGCGGGGGCCGCCTACAATGAGCAGTTCTTC. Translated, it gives CASSRLAGAAYNEQFF.

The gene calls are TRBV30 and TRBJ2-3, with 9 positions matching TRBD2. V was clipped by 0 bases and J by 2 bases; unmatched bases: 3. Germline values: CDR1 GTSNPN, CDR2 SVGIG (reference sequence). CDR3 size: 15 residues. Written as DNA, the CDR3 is TGTGCCTGGAGTGTGGGGACTAGCTACACAGATACGCAGTATTTT. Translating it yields CAWSVGTSYTDTQYF. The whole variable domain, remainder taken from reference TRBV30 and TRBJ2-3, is SQTIHQWPATLVQPVGSPLSLECTVEGTSNPNLYWYRQAAGRGLQLLFYSVGIGQISSEVPQNLSASRPQDRQFILSSKKLLLSDSGFYLCAWSVGTSYTDTQYFGPGTRLTVL.

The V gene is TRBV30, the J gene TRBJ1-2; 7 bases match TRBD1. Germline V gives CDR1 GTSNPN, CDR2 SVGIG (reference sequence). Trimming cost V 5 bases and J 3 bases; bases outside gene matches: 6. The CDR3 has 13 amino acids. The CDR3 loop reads CAWGQEDYYGYTF. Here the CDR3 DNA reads TGTGCCTGGGGACAGGAAGACTACTATGGCTACACCTTC. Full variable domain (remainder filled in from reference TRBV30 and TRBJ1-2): SQTIHQWPATLVQPVGSPLSLECTVEGTSNPNLYWYRQAAGRGLQLLFYSVGIGQISSEVPQNLSASRPQDRQFILSSKKLLLSDSGFYLCAWGQEDYYGYTFGSGTRLTVV.

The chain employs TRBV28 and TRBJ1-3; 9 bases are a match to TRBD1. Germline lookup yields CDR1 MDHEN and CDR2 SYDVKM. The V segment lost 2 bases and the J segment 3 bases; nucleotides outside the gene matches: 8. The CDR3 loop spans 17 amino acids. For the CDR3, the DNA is TGTGCCAGCAGTTTACATTCCGGGACAGGGTTTGGAAACACCATATATTTT. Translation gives CASSLHSGTGFGNTIYF.

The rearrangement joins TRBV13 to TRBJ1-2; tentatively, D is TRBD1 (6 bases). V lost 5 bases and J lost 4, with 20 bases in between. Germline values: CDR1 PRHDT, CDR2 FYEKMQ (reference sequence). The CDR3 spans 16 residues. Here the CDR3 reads CASSPADRSIPYGYTF. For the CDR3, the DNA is TGTGCCAGCAGCCCTGCGGACAGAAGTATCCCCTATGGCTACACCTTC.

CDR3 loop: CASSPDGGSNQPQHF. As DNA, the CDR3 is TGTGCCAGCAGTCCCGACGGGGGAAGCAATCAGCCCCAGCATTTT. V usage is TRBV2 and J usage is TRBJ1-5; possibly TRBD1 for D (5 bases). The CDR3 runs to 15 residues. V lost 5 bases and J lost 1, with 12 bases in between. Germline V gene lookup returns CDR1 SNHLY and CDR2 FYNNEI.

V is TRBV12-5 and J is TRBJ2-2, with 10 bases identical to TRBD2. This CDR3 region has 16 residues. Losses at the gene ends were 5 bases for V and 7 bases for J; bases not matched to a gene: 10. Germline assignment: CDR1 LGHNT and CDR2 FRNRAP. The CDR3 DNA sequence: TGTGCTAGTGGTCGCACTACTAGCGGGATGAACGGGGAGCTGTTTTTT. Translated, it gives CASGRTTSGMNGELFF. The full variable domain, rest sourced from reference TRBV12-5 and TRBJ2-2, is DARVTQTPRHKVTEMGQEVTMRCQPILGHNTVFWYRQTMMQGLELLAYFRNRAPLDDSGMPKDRFSAEMPDATLATLKIQPSEPRDSAVYFCASGRTTSGMNGELFFGEGSRLTVL.

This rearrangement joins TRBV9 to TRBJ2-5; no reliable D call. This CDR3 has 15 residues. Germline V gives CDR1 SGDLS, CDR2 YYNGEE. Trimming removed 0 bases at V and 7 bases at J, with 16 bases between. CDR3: CASSVGFVQASTQYF. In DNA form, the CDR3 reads TGTGCCAGCAGCGTAGGTTTTGTCCAAGCTTCGACCCAGTACTTC.

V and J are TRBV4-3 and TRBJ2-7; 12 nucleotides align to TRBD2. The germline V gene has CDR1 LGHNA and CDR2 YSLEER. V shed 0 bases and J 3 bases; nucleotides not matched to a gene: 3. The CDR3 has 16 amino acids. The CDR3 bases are TGCGCCAGCAGCCAAGACCGGACTAGCGGGAACTACGAGCAGTACTTC. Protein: CASSQDRTSGNYEQYF.

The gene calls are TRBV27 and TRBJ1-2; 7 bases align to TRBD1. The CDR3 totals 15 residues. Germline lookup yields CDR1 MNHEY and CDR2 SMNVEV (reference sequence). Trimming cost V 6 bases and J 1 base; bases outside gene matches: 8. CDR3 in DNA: TGTGCCAGCAGCTCTACCCGACAGGGTAACTATGGCTACACCTTC. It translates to CASSSTRQGNYGYTF.

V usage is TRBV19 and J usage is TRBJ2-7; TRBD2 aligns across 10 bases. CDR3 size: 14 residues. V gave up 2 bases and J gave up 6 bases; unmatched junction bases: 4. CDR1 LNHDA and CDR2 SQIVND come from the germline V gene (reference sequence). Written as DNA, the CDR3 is TGTGCCAGTAGTATACTAGCGGGGGTGTTCGAGCAGTACTTC. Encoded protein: CASSILAGVFEQYF.

The CDR3 nucleotides read TGTGCCAGCAGCTTAGGGTACAGGGCTGGGGAGACCCAGTACTTC. Encoded protein: CASSLGYRAGETQYF. The V and J genes are TRBV11-2 and TRBJ2-5; D might be TRBD1 (6 bases). V lost 1 base to trimming and J lost 5 bases, with 14 bases between them. Germline CDR1 and CDR2: SGHAT and FQNNGV. This CDR3 contains 15 residues.

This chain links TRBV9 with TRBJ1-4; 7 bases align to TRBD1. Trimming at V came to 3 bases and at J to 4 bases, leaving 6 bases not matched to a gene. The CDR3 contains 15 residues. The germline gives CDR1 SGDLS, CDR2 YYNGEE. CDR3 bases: TGTGCCAGCAGCGGGGATACAGGGGTTAATGAAAAACTGTTTTTT. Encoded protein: CASSGDTGVNEKLFF.